There are many counts of the clone carrying this T cell receptor (beta chain). This sample is drawn from a study of blood T cells in healthy people across ages. Combining a sample-barcoded 5' primer with a J-beta primer mix, a second PCR ran for roughly 6 to 12 cycles. TCRdb re-derived calls from the 5' RACE reads in MiXCR, one entry per CDR3 protein. The sample includes about 1,000,000 distinct CDR3 sequences, 40% to 55% seen only once; the top ten take around 18%. CDR3 size: 14 residues. Germline V gene sequence: CDR1 LGHNA, CDR2 YNFKEQ. Trimming removed 1 base at V and 0 bases at J, with 7 bases between.

The clonotype comes from a woman aged 60-75 years in good health. Sequencing was done on a sample of blood. V and J are TRBV4-2 and TRBJ2-7, with D possibly being TRBD2 (6 bases). CDR3 sequence (DNA): TGTGCCAGCAGCCAAGCGGGAGTCTCCTACGAGCAGTACTTC. It encodes CASSQAGVSYEQYF.